This is a list of T cell receptor beta chains from one sample in a study of blood T cell repertoires in COVID-19. Generated by immunoSEQ multiplex PCR, the TCRdb table keeps only in-frame clones and is missing some. The sample includes under 250,000 clones, 75% to 85% of them seen just once. The specimen sequenced was peripheral blood. These receptors all come from a man between 50 and 59 years old with COVID-19, enrolled during active disease. The CDR3 runs from the conserved cysteine through the conserved F or W. The D gene is left open where the match is weak. Clone size is not always given. Where it is, it says once, few, many or a class for expanded clones.

D	V	size	length	J	DNA	CDR3
TRBD1	TRBV6-6	-	16	TRBJ1-2	TGTGCCAGCAGTTACCCACTGACAGGGAATAGTGATGGCTACACCTTC	CASSYPLTGNSDGYTF
TRBD1	TRBV5-1	-	16	TRBJ1-4	TGCGCCAGCAGACCCGGACCGACAGGGGGTCATGAAAAACTGTTTTTT	CASRPGPTGGHEKLFF
TRBD1	TRBV6-2/TRBV6-3	-	16	TRBJ2-7	TGTGCCAGCAGTTACGATAGGGACAGGGGGACCTACGAGCAGTACTTC	CASSYDRDRGTYEQYF
TRBD1	TRBV5-4	-	14	TRBJ1-1	TGTGCCAGCAGCCTGGGACAGGCAAACACTGAAGCTTTCTTT	CASSLGQANTEAFF
-	TRBV4-1	-	16	TRBJ1-2	TGCGCCAGCAGCCAAGCCGGAAGCTCGGGATACTATGGCTACACCTTC	CASSQAGSSGYYGYTF
-	TRBV6-1	-	16	TRBJ1-5	TGTGCCAGCAGTGAAGTCTGGCAGAATAGCAATCAGCCCCAGCATTTT	CASSEVWQNSNQPQHF
TRBD1	TRBV6-2/TRBV6-3	-	11	TRBJ1-2	TGTGCCAGCAGTCAATCGACAGGGAACACCTTC	CASSQSTGNTF
TRBD2	TRBV18	once	15	TRBJ2-7	TGTGCCAGCTCACCAGGACTAGCGGCCCTTTACGAGCAGTACTTC	CASSPGLAALYEQYF
TRBD2	TRBV27	-	15	TRBJ2-1	TGTGCCAGCAGTTCACTAGCGGGGGGGCCTAATGAGCAGTTCTTC	CASSSLAGGPNEQFF
TRBD1	TRBV5-1	-	17	TRBJ2-7	TGCGCCAGCAGCTTCTTGGACAGGGGGGCAGGGTTGTACGAGCAGTACTTC	CASSFLDRGAGLYEQYF
-	TRBV19	-	15	TRBJ1-4	TGTGCCAGTAGTGCCTGGACCAGGGATTTTGAAAAACTGTTTTTT	CASSAWTRDFEKLFF
-	TRBV6-1	-	15	TRBJ1-2	TGTGCCAGCAGTGAACTACCCCGGCGCCCGGGTGGCTACACCTTC	CASSELPRRPGGYTF
TRBD1	TRBV19	few	16	TRBJ1-2	TGTGCCAGTAGTATAGCCAACAGGGGGCAGATGTTTGGCTACACCTTC	CASSIANRGQMFGYTF
-	TRBV28	-	18	TRBJ1-4	TGTGCCAGCAGCCGACTCGACAGAATACTACCAACTAATGAAAAACTGTTTTTT	CASSRLDRILPTNEKLFF
-	TRBV14	-	14	TRBJ1-3	TGTGCCAGCAGCCAAGCAGGGACTGGAAACACCATATATTTT	CASSQAGTGNTIYF
-	TRBV7-8	-	17	TRBJ2-7	TGTGCCAGCAGCCTGGGTATCGCAGGGGCCTTCTCCTACGAGCAGTACTTC	CASSLGIAGAFSYEQYF
TRBD1	TRBV19	-	18	TRBJ2-4	TGTGCCAGTAGTCCACGGACAGGGGTCAGCGGAGCCAAAAACATTCAGTACTTC	CASSPRTGVSGAKNIQYF
TRBD2	TRBV5-1	-	15	TRBJ2-5	TGCGCCAGCAGCTTGGCTTCGGGGGGAAGGGAGACCCAGTACTTC	CASSLASGGRETQYF
TRBD1	TRBV6-5	-	15	TRBJ1-5	TGTGCCAGCAGACCTCCGGGACAGTGGCCTCAGCCCCAGCATTTT	CASRPPGQWPQPQHF
-	TRBV28	-	15	TRBJ1-5	TGTGCCAGCAGTTCCCCCGGCCGGGGAAATCAGCCCCAGCATTTT	CASSSPGRGNQPQHF
TRBD2	TRBV28	-	15	TRBJ2-1	TGTGCCAGCAGTTCCGGGACTAGCGGGGGGATACGGCAGTTCTTC	CASSSGTSGGIRQFF
-	TRBV7-9	-	12	TRBJ1-2	TGTGCCAGCAGCTTAGGGGAGGTTGGCTACACCTTC	CASSLGEVGYTF
-	TRBV5-4	-	13	TRBJ1-2	TGTGCCAGCAGCTCTACAGGGAACTATGGCTACACCTTC	CASSSTGNYGYTF
TRBD1	TRBV28	-	16	TRBJ1-2	TGTGCCAGCACGAAAACGGGACAGGGGGGAATGGGTGGCTACACCTTC	CASTKTGQGGMGGYTF
TRBD2	TRBV6-2/TRBV6-3	few	15	TRBJ2-7	TGTGCCAGCAGTACCGTCCGGGGGAGGGCCTACGAGCAGTACTTC	CASSTVRGRAYEQYF
-	TRBV24-1	-	14	TRBJ2-3	TGTGCCACCAGTGAGGGGGCCGGCACAGATACGCAGTATTTT	CATSEGAGTDTQYF
TRBD2	TRBV2	once	13	TRBJ2-7	TGTGCCGGGGCGAAAGCGGGGGGATACGAGCAGTACTTC	CAGAKAGGYEQYF
TRBD1	TRBV5-8	-	14	TRBJ2-7	TGTGCCAGCAGCTTCGGGACAGGGTTCTACGAGCAGTACTTC	CASSFGTGFYEQYF
TRBD2	TRBV7-9	-	16	TRBJ2-1	TGTGCCAGCAGCTTAGGGCGGGGGGGCCCCTACAATGAGCAGTTCTTC	CASSLGRGGPYNEQFF
TRBD1	TRBV28	-	15	TRBJ1-1	TGTGCCAGCAGACGCGCGGGACAGGGTTTGTCTGAAGCTTTCTTT	CASRRAGQGLSEAFF
TRBD1	TRBV27	-	16	TRBJ2-2	TGTGCCAGCAGTTCCCCGGGACAGGGCTTCACCGGGGAGCTGTTTTTT	CASSSPGQGFTGELFF
-	TRBV9	-	16	TRBJ2-7	TGTGCCAGCAGCGTAGCCCCGACAGGCGAGGGGTACGAGCAGTACTTC	CASSVAPTGEGYEQYF
-	TRBV5-4	-	14	TRBJ1-2	TGTGCCAGCACCAACCCGGGGGTCAACTATGGCTACACCTTC	CASTNPGVNYGYTF
TRBD2	TRBV4-1	-	15	TRBJ2-5	TGCGCCAGCAGCCAAAGCGGGGGGGCCGTAGAGACCCAGTACTTC	CASSQSGGAVETQYF
-	TRBV7-9	-	12	TRBJ1-5	TGTGCCAGCAGCTTAATAAATCAGCCCCAGCATTTT	CASSLINQPQHF
-	TRBV27	once	13	TRBJ2-3	TGTGCCAGCAGTTTAATATCAGGAGATACGCAGTATTTT	CASSLISGDTQYF